What follows are 18 T cell receptor beta chains derived from one specimen sequenced in a study of regulatory T cells in long-lasting Graves disease. Time point reported: newly diagnosed GD, antithyroid drugs for less than 3 months. Construction of the TCR library relied on RNA isolated from PBMCs. Relying on iRepertoire HTBI primers and Arm-PCR of CDR3 regions, the team built TCR beta libraries. TCRdb analysed the multiplex PCR reads with MiXCR anew, one entry per CDR3 protein. The sample consists of about 560,000 distinct CDR3 sequences, about 15% of them appearing once. The same data also contributed to another study, on T cells in Graves' hyperthyroidism and ophthalmopathy.

The sequenced sample was peripheral blood mononuclear cells (PBMCs), obtained at new diagnosis, from a patient treated with antithyroid drugs. The receptors here all came from a man younger than 30 with Graves disease.

The sample holds a few counts of this clonotype. This chain connects TRBV10-3 to TRBJ2-3; TRBD2 aligns across 8 bases. V trimming: 4 bases; J trimming: 5 bases; junction bases outside the gene matches: 8. CDR1 is ENHRY and CDR2 is SYGVKD in the germline V gene. This CDR3 is built from 15 residues. The CDR3 sequence: CAISGPGGSLDTQYF. The CDR3 DNA sequence: TGTGCCATCAGTGGCCCGGGGGGGTCATTAGATACGCAGTATTTT.

The chain couples TRBV5-5 to TRBJ2-5, with D maybe TRBD1 (5 bases). The ends were cut back, 3 bases at V and 4 bases at J, with 10 bases in the middle. This CDR3 is built from 13 residues. From germline, CDR1 is SGHKS and CDR2 YYEKEE (reference sequence). Here the CDR3 reads CASSSTARETQYF. CDR3 nucleotides: TGTGCCAGCAGCTCGACAGCCCGAGAGACCCAGTACTTC.

J is TRBJ1-3 and V is TRBV5-1; TRBD1 aligns across 7 bases. Trimming cost V 0 bases and J 4 bases; bases outside gene matches: 7. The CDR3 extends over 16 amino acids. Looked up from germline, CDR1 is SGHRS and CDR2 is YFSETQ. The CDR3 loop reads CASSLDRGDYGNTIYF. Here the CDR3 DNA reads TGCGCCAGCAGCTTGGACAGGGGCGACTACGGAAACACCATATATTTT.

This clonotype occurred a few times. The chain couples TRBV6-2 or TRBV6-3 to TRBJ1-2; weak D call: TRBD1 (5 bases). This CDR3 region has 15 residues. The V end lost 2 bases, the J end lost 2 bases, and 12 bases lay between the germline ends. Germline V lookup: CDR1 MNHEY, CDR2 SVGEGT. CDR3 bases: TGTGCCAGCAGTTACGGGGCCCGACCGAACTATGGCTACACCTTC. This encodes CASSYGARPNYGYTF.

The V call is TRBV19, the J call TRBJ2-3; 13 bases agree with TRBD2. CDR1 is LNHDA and CDR2 is SQIVND in the germline V gene (reference sequence). This CDR3 contains 16 residues. Trimming at V came to 8 bases and at J to 1 base, leaving 6 bases not matched to a gene. For the CDR3, the DNA is TGTGCCAGTTCTCGACTAGCGGGAGGTGGCACAGATACGCAGTATTTT. This codes for CASSRLAGGGTDTQYF.

This clonotype was observed at least ten times. This chain joins TRBV7-8 and TRBJ2-7; 11 bases fit TRBD2. CDR1 SGHVS and CDR2 FQNEAQ come from the germline V gene. Trimming took 5 bases from V and 4 from J; bases not matched to a gene: 19. This CDR3 contains 19 residues. CDR3 amino acids: CASSPLAGGVGDGGYEQYF. Written as DNA, the CDR3 is TGTGCCAGCAGCCCCCTAGCGGGAGGAGTTGGGGACGGTGGGTACGAGCAGTACTTC.

Only a few counts were recorded for this clonotype. The chain uses TRBV6-2 or TRBV6-3 and TRBJ2-3; possible D gene TRBD1, 5 bases. Deletions cut 5 bases from V and 4 bases from J, with 7 bases between. CDR1 is MNHEY, CDR2 SVGEGT, per germline. This CDR3 comprises 12 residues. The CDR3 here is CASSETADTQYF. The CDR3 coding sequence is TGTGCCAGCAGTGAGACAGCAGATACGCAGTATTTT.

This clonotype was counted at least ten times. The chain carries TRBV27 and TRBJ2-1, with D possibly being TRBD1 (6 bases). Germline assignment: CDR1 MNHEY and CDR2 SMNVEV (reference sequence). Deletions cut 4 bases from V and 0 bases from J, with 7 bases between. This CDR3 is built from 14 residues. CDR3 region: CASSSTGSYNEQFF. DNA of the CDR3: TGTGCCAGCAGTTCGACAGGCTCCTACAATGAGCAGTTCTTC.

This clonotype was counted many times. The chain employs TRBV20-1 and TRBJ2-3; D is undetermined. This CDR3 has 12 residues. The germline gives CDR1 DFQATT, CDR2 SNEGSKA (reference sequence). V lost 7 bases to trimming and J lost 1 base, with 9 bases between them. As DNA, the CDR3 is TGCAGTGGGATTAGGGGCACAGATACGCAGTATTTT. Translating it yields CSGIRGTDTQYF.

This clonotype was detected ten times or more. The CDR3 loop reads CASSLSVASYEQYF. The CDR3 nucleotides read TGCGCCAGCAGCTTAAGCGTTGCATCCTACGAGCAGTACTTC. The rearrangement links TRBV5-1 to TRBJ2-7, with no clear D. Germline V lookup: CDR1 SGHRS, CDR2 YFSETQ. The ends were cut back, 2 bases at V and 1 base at J, with 10 bases in the middle. CDR3 length: 14 residues.

This clonotype was counted ten times or more. The V gene is TRBV7-9, the J gene TRBJ1-1; no definite D call. CDR3 length: 13 amino acids. V lost 5 bases and J lost 0, with 7 bases in between. Germline CDR1 and CDR2: SEHNR and FQNEAQ (reference sequence). This CDR3 is CASSPTMNTEAFF. The DNA for the CDR3 is TGTGCCAGCAGCCCTACCATGAACACTGAAGCTTTCTTT.

In its sample, this clonotype was seen a few times. The V and J genes are TRBV7-2 and TRBJ1-5, with a possible D match to TRBD1 (5 bases). This CDR3 is built from 15 residues. V gave up 1 base and J gave up 10 bases, with 17 bases separating them. Germline CDR1 is SGHTA and CDR2 is FQGNSA. The CDR3 spells CASSLVRGRERPQHF. The DNA for the CDR3 is TGTGCCAGCAGCTTAGTACGGGGGAGGGAAAGACCCCAGCATTTT.

A few counts support this clonotype. This chain uses TRBV2 with TRBJ2-3; TRBD2 agrees at 10 bases. CDR1 and CDR2 (germline): SNHLY, FYNNEI. CDR3 size: 16 residues. V lost 1 base, J lost 2 bases, and 3 bases stayed unmatched. The CDR3 nucleotides read TGTGCCAGCAGTGAAGAACTAGCGGGAAACACAGATACGCAGTATTTT. It codes for CASSEELAGNTDTQYF.

The chain links TRBV7-4 to TRBJ2-2; 10 bases are a match to TRBD2. CDR1 SGHVT and CDR2 SQSDAQ come from the germline V gene. The CDR3 spans 17 residues. V lost 0 bases, J lost 1 base, and 2 bases stayed unmatched. DNA of the CDR3: TGTGCCAGCAGCTTAGCTAGCGGGAGGCAGAACACCGGGGAGCTGTTTTTT. Translating it yields CASSLASGRQNTGELFF. The whole variable domain, remainder taken from reference TRBV7-4 and TRBJ2-2, is GAGVSQSPRYKVAKRGRDVALRCDSISGHVTLYWYRQTLGQGSEVLTYSQSDAQRDKSGRPSGRFSAERPERSVSTLKIQRTEQGDSAVYLCASSLASGRQNTGELFFGEGSRLTVL.

This clonotype was counted many times. This chain connects TRBV7-2 to TRBJ2-3; no clear D. The V gene's germline CDR1 is SGHTA and CDR2 FQGNSA. The CDR3 loop spans 13 amino acids. The V and J ends lost 5 bases and 2 bases respectively, with 8 bases between them. CDR3 in DNA: TGTGCCAGCAGCGCAAGATACACAGATACGCAGTATTTT. This encodes CASSARYTDTQYF.

This clonotype was recorded many times. The chain carries TRBV27 and TRBJ2-1, with TRBD2 matching 7 bases. Germline CDR1 reads MNHEY; CDR2 reads SMNVEV (reference sequence). This CDR3 spans 16 amino acids. J was trimmed by 7 bases and V by 2 bases; bases with no gene match: 11. CDR3 amino acids: CASSLGVGEGNNEQFF. The CDR3 nucleotides read TGTGCCAGCAGTTTAGGAGTTGGGGAGGGCAATAATGAGCAGTTCTTC.

This clonotype was seen many times. The CDR3 bases are TGTGCCAGCAGCTTAGAAGGGGTAGCGGGATCCTACAATGAGCAGTTCTTC. It yields the protein CASSLEGVAGSYNEQFF. The rearrangement links TRBV11-2 to TRBJ2-1, with 8 bases aligning to TRBD2. Germline-derived CDR1 and CDR2 are SGHAT and FQNNGV. The CDR3 consists of 17 residues. The junction had 5 bases not matched to a gene; V was cut back by 0 bases and J by 1 base.

This clonotype has just a few counts. V gene TRBV7-9 combines with J gene TRBJ2-2; D unclear. The CDR3 spans 15 residues. V lost 1 base to trimming and J lost 3 bases, with 9 bases between them. Germline assignment: CDR1 SEHNR and CDR2 FQNEAQ (reference sequence). This chain's CDR3 is CASSLGVRDTGELFF. For the CDR3, the DNA is TGTGCCAGCAGCTTAGGGGTTCGTGACACCGGGGAGCTGTTTTTT.